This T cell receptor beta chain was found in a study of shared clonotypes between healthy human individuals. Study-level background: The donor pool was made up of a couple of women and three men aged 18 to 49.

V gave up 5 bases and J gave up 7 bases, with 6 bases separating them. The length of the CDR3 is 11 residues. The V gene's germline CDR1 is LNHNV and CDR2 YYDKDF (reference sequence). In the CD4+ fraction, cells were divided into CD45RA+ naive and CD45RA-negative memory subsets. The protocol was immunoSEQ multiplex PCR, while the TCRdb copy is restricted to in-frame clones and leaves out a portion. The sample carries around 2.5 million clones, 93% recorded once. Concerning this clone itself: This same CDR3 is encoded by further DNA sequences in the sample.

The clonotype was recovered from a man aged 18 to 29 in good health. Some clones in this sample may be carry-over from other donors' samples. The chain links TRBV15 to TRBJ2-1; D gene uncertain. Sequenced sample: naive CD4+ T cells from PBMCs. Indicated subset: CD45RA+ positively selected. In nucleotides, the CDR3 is TGTGCCACCAGCCGCAGGAATGAGCAGTTCTTC. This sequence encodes CATSRRNEQFF. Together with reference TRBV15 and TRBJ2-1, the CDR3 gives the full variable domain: DAMVIQNPRYQVTQFGKPVTLSCSQTLNHNVMYWYQQKSSQAPKLLFHYYDKDFNNEADTPDNFQSRRPNTSFCFLDIRSPGLGDTAMYLCATSRRNEQFFGPGTRLTVL.